This T cell receptor (beta chain) was sequenced in a study of CD8 T cells in Susac syndrome. RNA totalling roughly 0.45 to 1 ug underwent reverse transcription with random hexamers. TCRdb processed the immunoSEQ multiplex PCR reads anew with MiXCR; each CDR3 protein has one entry. The sample lists under 70,000 distinct CDR3 sequences, roughly 92% occurring once. There are a few counts of this clonotype. Sequences were obtained from CD8+ T cells from PBMCs. This clonotype was obtained from a human donor in good health.

The CDR3 nucleotides read TGTGCCAGCAGCTTAGTGACAACGGGGGAGAGCACAGATACGCAGTATTTT. Residues: CASSLVTTGESTDTQYF. The chain carries TRBV11-2 and TRBJ2-3, with D possibly TRBD2 on 6 matching bases. Per the germline V gene, CDR1 is SGHAT and CDR2 is FQNNGV. The CDR3 runs to 17 residues. Trimming cost V 1 base and J 0 bases, with 14 bases left between them.